This T cell receptor (beta chain) was recorded in a study of T cells expressing NK-cell markers. Across the whole study: HCMV serostatus: seven of eight sequenced donors positive, one negative.

Study conclusions and caveats: CD8+ T cells in roughly six donors included dominant NKG2C+ clonotypes at about 1.0-8%.

Reanalyzing the 5' RACE reads, TCRdb keeps one entry per CDR3 protein, without DNA. This repertoire includes 400,000 to 500,000 distinct CDR3 sequences. Points on this clonotype: No antigen is known for it.

CDR1 SGHVS and CDR2 FQNEAQ come from the germline V gene. This CDR3 spans 13 amino acids. The sample consisted of blood T cells: a sorted CD56 or NKG2C T cell subset, CD4+ or CD8+ T cells, or bulk PBMC T cells (not recorded which). This TCR was recovered from a woman aged 18-70 years in good health. The chain carries TRBV7-8 and TRBJ1-2; the TCRdb call, TRBD1, lacks DNA for checking. The CDR3 reads CASSFTTGGGYTF. Full variable domain (missing parts from reference TRBV7-8 and TRBJ1-2): GAGVSQSPRYKVAKRGQDVALRCDPISGHVSLFWYQQALGQGPEFLTYFQNEAQLDKSGLPSDRFFAERPEGSVSTLKIQRTQQEDSAVYLCASSFTTGGGYTFGSGTRLTVV.